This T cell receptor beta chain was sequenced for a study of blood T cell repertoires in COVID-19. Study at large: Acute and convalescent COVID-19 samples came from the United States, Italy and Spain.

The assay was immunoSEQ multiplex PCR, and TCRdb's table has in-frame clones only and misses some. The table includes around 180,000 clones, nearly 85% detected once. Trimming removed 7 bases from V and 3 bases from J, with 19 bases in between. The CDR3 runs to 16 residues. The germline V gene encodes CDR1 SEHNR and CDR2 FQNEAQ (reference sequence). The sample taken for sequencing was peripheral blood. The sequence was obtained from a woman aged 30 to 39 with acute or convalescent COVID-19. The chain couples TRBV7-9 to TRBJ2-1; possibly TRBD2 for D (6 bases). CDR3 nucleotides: TGTGCCAGCAACGATAAAGAGATTAGCGGCTACAATGAGCAGTTCTTC. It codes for CASNDKEISGYNEQFF.